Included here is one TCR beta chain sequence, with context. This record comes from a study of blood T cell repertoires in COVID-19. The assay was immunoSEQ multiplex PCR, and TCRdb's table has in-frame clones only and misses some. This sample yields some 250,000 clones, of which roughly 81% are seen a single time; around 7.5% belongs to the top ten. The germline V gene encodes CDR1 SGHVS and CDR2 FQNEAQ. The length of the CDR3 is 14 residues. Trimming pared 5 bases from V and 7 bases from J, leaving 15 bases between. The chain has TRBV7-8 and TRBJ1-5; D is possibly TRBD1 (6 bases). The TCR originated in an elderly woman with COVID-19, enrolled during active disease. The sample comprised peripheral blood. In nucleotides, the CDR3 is TGTGCCAGCAGCCCCCGGGACACGAGACAGCCCCAGCATTTT. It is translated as CASSPRDTRQPQHF.